Sequencing of this T cell receptor beta chain was carried out in a study of cytomegalovirus exposure and HLA in healthy donors. Study-level points and caveats: In a later analysis, across HLA loci, associated TCR counts were highest for DRB1, lowest for HLA-C. HLA restriction was apparent for most CMV-associated TCR beta chains in a later analysis.

Germline lookup yields CDR1 SQVTM and CDR2 ANQGSEA. This CDR3 contains 12 residues. The V gene lost 4 bases and the J gene lost 2 bases, with 7 bases spanning the gap. To note about this clone: Its antigen is currently unknown.

The PCR had 60 Vbeta and 13 Jbeta primers. Repertoires were generated with immunoSEQ multiplex PCR, while TCRdb's copy carries only in-frame clones and drops some. Of some 50,000 clones listed, less than 75% are singletons. The sample comprised PBMCs. The source of this sequence is a woman aged 45-59 years in good health and CMV-seropositive. The chain joins TRBV29-1 to TRBJ2-3, with D uncertain. DNA of the CDR3: TGCAGCGTTGTTGAGTACACAGATACGCAGTATTTT. Protein sequence: CSVVEYTDTQYF.